This TCR beta chain was recovered during a study of blood T cell repertoires in COVID-19. The repertoire was sequenced with immunoSEQ multiplex PCR; TCRdb's copy has only in-frame clones and lacks some. The sample yields fewer than 80,000 clones, around 85% seen once. The CDR3 length is 16 residues. The germline V gene encodes CDR1 SGHKS and CDR2 YYEKEE (reference sequence). J lost 6 bases, V lost 6 bases, and 14 bases had no gene match. This clone was seen once. This TCR derives from a man aged 25 to 40 with acute or convalescent COVID-19. The genes are TRBV5-5 and TRBJ2-1; 8 nucleotides align to TRBD1. Sequenced input: peripheral blood. The CDR3 nucleotides read TGTGCCAGCATTAACCCTCCGGGACAGGAGGCCAATGAGCAGTTCTTC. Translated: CASINPPGQEANEQFF.